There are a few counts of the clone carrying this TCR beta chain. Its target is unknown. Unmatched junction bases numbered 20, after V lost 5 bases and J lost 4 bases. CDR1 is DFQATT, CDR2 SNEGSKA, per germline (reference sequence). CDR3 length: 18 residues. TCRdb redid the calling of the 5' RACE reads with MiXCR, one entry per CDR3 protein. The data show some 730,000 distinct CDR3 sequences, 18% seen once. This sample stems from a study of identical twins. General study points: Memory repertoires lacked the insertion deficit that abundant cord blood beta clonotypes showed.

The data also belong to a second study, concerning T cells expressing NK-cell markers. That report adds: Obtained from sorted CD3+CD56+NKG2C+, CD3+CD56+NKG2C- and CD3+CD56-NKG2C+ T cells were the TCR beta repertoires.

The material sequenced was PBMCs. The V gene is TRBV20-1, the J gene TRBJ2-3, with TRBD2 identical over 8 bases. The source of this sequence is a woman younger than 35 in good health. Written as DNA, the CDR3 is TGCAGTGCTTTTTCGTCCTCTCATAGCGGGGAGGTTCCAGATACGCAGTATTTT. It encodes CSAFSSSHSGEVPDTQYF.